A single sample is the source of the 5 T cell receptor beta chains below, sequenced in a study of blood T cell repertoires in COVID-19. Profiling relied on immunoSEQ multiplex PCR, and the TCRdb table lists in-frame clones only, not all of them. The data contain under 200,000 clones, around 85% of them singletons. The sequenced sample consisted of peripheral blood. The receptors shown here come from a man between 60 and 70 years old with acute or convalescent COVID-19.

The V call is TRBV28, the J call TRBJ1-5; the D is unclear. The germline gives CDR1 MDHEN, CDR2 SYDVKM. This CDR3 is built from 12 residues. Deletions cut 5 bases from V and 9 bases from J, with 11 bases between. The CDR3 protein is CASSVGVAPQHF. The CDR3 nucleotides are TGTGCCAGCAGTGTCGGGGTTGCGCCCCAGCATTTT.

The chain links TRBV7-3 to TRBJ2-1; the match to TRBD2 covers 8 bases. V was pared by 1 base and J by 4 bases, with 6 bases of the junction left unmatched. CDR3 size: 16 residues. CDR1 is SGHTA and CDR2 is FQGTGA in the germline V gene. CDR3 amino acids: CASSLMGLGGYNEQFF. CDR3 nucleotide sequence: TGTGCCAGCAGCTTAATGGGACTAGGGGGTTACAATGAGCAGTTCTTC.

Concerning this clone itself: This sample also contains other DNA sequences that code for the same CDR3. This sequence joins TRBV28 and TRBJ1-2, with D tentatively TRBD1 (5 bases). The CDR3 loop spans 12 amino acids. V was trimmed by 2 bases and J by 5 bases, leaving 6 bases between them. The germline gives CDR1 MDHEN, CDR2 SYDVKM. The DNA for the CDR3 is TGTGCCAGCAGTTTAAGGGGATATGGCTACACCTTC. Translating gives CASSLRGYGYTF.

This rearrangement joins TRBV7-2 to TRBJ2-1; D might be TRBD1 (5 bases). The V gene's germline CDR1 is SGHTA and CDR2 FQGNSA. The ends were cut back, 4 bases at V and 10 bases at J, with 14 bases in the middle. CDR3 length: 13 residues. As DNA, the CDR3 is TGTGCCAGCAGCTACCCAGGGTTAGTCGAGCAGTTCTTC. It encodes CASSYPGLVEQFF.

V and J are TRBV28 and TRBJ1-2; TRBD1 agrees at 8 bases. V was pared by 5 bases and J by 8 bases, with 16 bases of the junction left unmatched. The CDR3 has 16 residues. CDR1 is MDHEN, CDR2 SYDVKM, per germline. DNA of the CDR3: TGTGCCAGCAGTCCCTCACACAGGGGCCGACAGGGGGGCTACACCTTC. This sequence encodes CASSPSHRGRQGGYTF.